This record covers a single T cell receptor (beta chain). Its antigen is still unknown. Base quality data are lacking; no much larger clone is found one base away. Library preparation used the immunoSEQ multiplex PCR assay. For the multiplex PCR, a mixture combining 60 forward primers for TCR Vbeta segments and 13 reverse primers for TCR Jbeta segments was used. A multiplex PCR assay on genomic DNA amplified the CDR3 region of rearranged TCR beta genes. The Illumina HiSeq System was used to sequence the amplified TCR beta libraries as 87-base-pair reads. Regarding the original processing steps: A later analysis tallied tens of millions of unique TCR beta chains across the 700 or so repertoires, and approximately 9.9 million of those chains were shared by two or more donors. Raw reads were error-corrected and collapsed into unique sequences with a nearest-neighbor algorithm that merged closely related sequences to remove PCR and sequencing errors. To assign V, D and J gene segments, CDR3 sequences were aligned to IMGT reference sequences. For a sequence to be retained, at least a six-nucleotide match to both a V gene segment and a J gene segment was required. A rearrangement was called productive if the CDR3 had no stop codons and remained in frame with V and J, and every other rearrangement was called non-productive. CDR3 was defined by IMGT convention, running from the second conserved V-encoded cysteine to the conserved J-encoded phenylalanine. The earlier analysis of 587 of the donors excluded sequences that lacked an unambiguous match to a single V gene segment. In an earlier analysis of 587 of the donors, V segments were called functional above 56.7% productive rearrangements and were called segregating when the between-donor standard deviation exceeded 5%. A statistical classification framework was built to diagnose cytomegalovirus status from the catalog of TCR beta chain sequences. In a later analysis, V and J genes were assigned by comparing TCR nucleotide sequences against IMGT/GENE-DB human TR gene sequences. A later analysis assigned CDR3 sequences and most-parsimonious VDJ recombination scenarios with the TCRdist pipeline. In a later analysis, each TCR beta chain was defined by its CDR3 amino acid sequence together with its V-gene family, and reads without a unique V-gene family were excluded. As a way to deal with suspected cross-contamination and a sequencing artifact, a later analysis dropped hundreds of nucleotide sequences that were highly shared and had low generation probability. For each public chain, a later analysis derived a clonal expansion index from normalized ranks of inferred template counts within each repertoire. Generation probabilities in a later analysis came from a VDJ recombination model fitted to out-of-frame rearrangements, and those results were checked against IGoR. Hypergeometric tests were used in a later analysis to score TCR-TCR, TCR-HLA and TCR-CMV co-occurrence, with a repertoire-size bias correction applied to the TCR pairs. False discovery rates were estimated in a later analysis by permuting HLA or CMV assignments 20 times. In a later analysis, co-occurring TCRs were grouped using DBSCAN, and TCRdist sequence similarity was added for clustering within HLA-allele-positive subsets. For co-occurrence clustering, repertoires with fewer than 30,000 or more than 120,000 public chains were excluded, along with about five repertoires with anomalous nucleotide sharing. Not all clones reach the TCRdb copy of this immuneACCESS table, which keeps in-frame sequences only. Checked studies attribute under half of the gap to unresolved V genes and leave the rest unexplained. V, J and clone size are taken as reported in that table, and D and trimming were inferred from the DNA itself. The sample table contains some 170,000 clones; only one count was recorded for around 79% of them. The ten largest clones represent nearly 6.5% of the sample.

Its CDR3 holds 13 amino acids, cysteine through phenylalanine. Only CDR3 DNA is held: 39 bases, read in frame from base 1. A distance of 10 bases separates the germline ends of V and J, which lose 3 bases and 2 bases respectively. Per the germline V gene, SQVTM is the CDR1 and ANQGSEA is the CDR2. The data are from a study of cytomegalovirus exposure and HLA in healthy donors (dated by TCRdb to about 2017). At the level of the whole study: An earlier analysis of some 600 of the donors reported about 260 Gb of sequence data and 117 million unique TCR beta sequences obtained from some 200 million T cells. Across approximately 400 genotyped donors of the cohort, an average of about 200,000 unique TCR beta nucleotide sequences per donor were sequenced, and 15% to 20% of those sequences were non-productive. An earlier analysis of 587 of the donors used high-throughput TCR beta sequencing to judge whether each TCR beta V gene segment behaved as functional or pseudogenic. Rather than using new phenotypic data, the later analysis identified candidate immune exposures from TCR beta sequences and from how often those sequences occurred across donors. Alongside the repertoire data, information on donor age, sex, ethnicity and CMV serostatus was compiled. Typing coverage varied by locus: roughly 629-640 donors for A, B, C, DRB1 and DQB1; around 560 for DQA1; more than 600 for DPA1; some 470 for DPB1. The study profiled the T cell repertoires of about 640 subjects by immunosequencing and related them to cytomegalovirus serostatus. A later analysis re-examined previously published TCR beta repertoires from over 500 donors and added high-resolution HLA genotyping to investigate patterns of TCR occurrence. A later genetic analysis took genome-wide SNP genotypes for 398 of the 666 donors and used that subset as a discovery cohort. An early release covering over 500 HLA-typed donors comprised approximately 300 gigabases of sequencing data and 85 million to 100 million unique TCR sequences. All discovery cohort repertoires had been generated on a single sequencing platform. The study was designed to test whether signatures of past pathogen exposure could be identified by cataloging public T cell receptors. High-throughput TCR immunosequencing, statistical association of individual TCRs with disease status, and machine learning were combined to predict cytomegalovirus infection status. Four or five DR-DQ haplotypes were handled as single units for association and clustering because linkage in the cohort was strong. Besides the first cohort of 550 to 750 subjects, a separate validation cohort made up of over 100 different subjects was used. Both class I and class II loci were covered by HLA typing, at four-digit resolution. Of the roughly 400 genotyped donors, about 80% fell in the genetic ancestry cluster associated with self-reported Caucasian donors.

What the authors observed across the whole study: The study gave a list of about 170 TCR beta chains associated with cytomegalovirus. Correlated functional status among segregating V segments might be attributable to linkage disequilibrium, but an unknown experimental factor could not be ruled out. Only TCR beta chains were sequenced in this cohort, and the absence of alpha or paired-chain data limited detectable features. Most TCR sequences were seen in very few donors, while some public TCRs were found in many individuals. In a later analysis, most CMV-associated TCR beta chains were found to appear HLA-restricted, with HLA associations seemingly driven largely by CMV exposure. At a false discovery rate of 0.05, a later analysis linked some 18,000 TCR beta sequences to specific HLA alleles. A further reported finding was that TCR beta sequences accurately predicted the HLA-A and HLA-B alleles for most subjects in the first cohort. The earlier analysis of a few hundred of the donors excluded 15 to 20 rarely observed V segments, including chromosome 9 orphons, because counts were too low. A later analysis reported that several top co-occurrence clusters appeared linked to parvovirus B19, influenza, CMV and Epstein-Barr virus. Because HLA typing was unavailable for some donors at each locus, only the typed subset was used in association tests. The classifier was reported to diagnose cytomegalovirus status with high specificity and sensitivity in both the original cohort and the validation cohort. In an earlier analysis of approximately 590 of the donors, most TCR beta V segments appeared in productive rearrangements about 87% or about 30% of the time, broadly matching IMGT annotations. Strong co-occurrence of HLA alleles, especially DR and DQ, made assigning TCR associations to individual alleles difficult. A cluster of highly shared sequence variants was judged likely to represent a technical artifact of the sequencing pipeline. Some IMGT-functional V segments, including TRBV6-2 and TRBV6-3, could not be told apart with the 87-base-pair reads, so those segments were excluded. In a later analysis, TCR association rates were found to vary across HLA loci, with the most associated TCRs seen for DRB1 alleles and the fewest for HLA-C alleles. According to the authors, the approach could potentially be generalized to other disease states and immunological phenotypes. In vitro tests confirmed that a few of the cytomegalovirus-associated TCR beta chains recognize cytomegalovirus antigens. V-gene and J-gene trimming of TCR beta chains was associated with a missense DCLRE1C variant in a later genetic analysis, and the association was replicated in an independent cohort. In a later analysis, HLA-associated TCR beta chains showed more clonal expansion and lower generation probabilities than non-associated chains that were equally common. Roughly uniform sequencing depth across donors was assumed in presence/absence analyses, although this assumption may not hold. A later genetic analysis reported fewer N-insertions in productive TCRs among donors in an Asian-associated ancestry cluster than the 666-donor mean. The only immune exposure information available for the cohort was CMV serostatus.

The cohort comprised around 690 healthy bone marrow donors. All cohort members were sampled while nominally healthy, although unrecorded immune exposures were likely present. The donor was CMV seropositive and belonged to the group of 250 to 350 seropositive cohort members. A peripheral blood sample was provided by each donor, and peripheral blood mononuclear cells were used for TCR beta sequencing. Genomic DNA extraction from the blood cell samples was performed with the Qiagen DNeasy Blood Extraction Kit. The sequence came from a man aged 35 to 55 in good health and CMV-seropositive. This chain is built from TRBV29-1 and TRBJ1-2; TRBD1 could be the D gene, as 6 bases match. Sequencing was performed on PBMCs. The DNA is TGCAGCGTTGAGGTTGACAGGAACTATGGCTACACCTTC. This is translated as CSVEVDRNYGYTF.